Listed here are 18 T cell receptor beta chains from one sample, sequenced in a study of blood T cell repertoires in COVID-19. The repertoire was sequenced with immunoSEQ multiplex PCR; TCRdb's copy has only in-frame clones and lacks some. The data contain roughly 320,000 clones, 85% to 90% of them singletons. Material: peripheral blood. These receptors were collected from a woman younger than 45 with COVID-19, enrolled during active disease.

V is TRBV6-5 and J is TRBJ1-1; maybe TRBD1 (5 bases). Trimming took 6 bases from V and 5 from J, leaving 16 bases between them. The CDR3 length is 14 residues. Germline loops: CDR1 MNHEY, CDR2 SVGAGI. The CDR3 is CASRLSREGTEAFF. CDR3 DNA sequence: TGTGCCAGCAGACTATCCAGGGAGGGTACTGAAGCTTTCTTT.

This rearrangement joins TRBV6-5 to TRBJ1-1; weak D call: TRBD1 (5 bases). Looked up from germline, CDR1 is MNHEY and CDR2 is SVGAGI. The V gene lost 6 bases and the J gene lost 0 bases, with 8 bases spanning the gap. The CDR3 runs 13 residues. CDR3: CASSLQVNTEAFF. The CDR3 DNA reads TGTGCCAGCAGCTTACAGGTGAACACTGAAGCTTTCTTT.

The chain is built from TRBV5-1 and TRBJ2-3, with D tentatively TRBD1 (6 bases). The germline V gene has CDR1 SGHRS and CDR2 YFSETQ. The CDR3 consists of 14 residues. Trimming pared 6 bases from V and 3 bases from J, leaving 14 bases between. In nucleotides, the CDR3 is TGCGCCAGCAAGCAGAGGGGGTTAACAGATACGCAGTATTTT. Translating gives CASKQRGLTDTQYF.

J is TRBJ2-1 and V is TRBV27; TRBD1 is a possible D gene (5 bases). The germline gives CDR1 MNHEY, CDR2 SMNVEV (reference sequence). V lost 4 bases and J 4 bases, leaving 8 bases between the germline ends. The CDR3 contains 13 residues. The CDR3 loop reads CASSSAGYNEQFF. The CDR3 DNA follows: TGTGCCAGCAGTTCCGCAGGGTACAATGAGCAGTTCTTC.

CDR3 nucleotide sequence: TGTGCCATCAGGACTGCTAGCACAGATACGCAGTATTTT. As protein: CAIRTASTDTQYF. This rearrangement joins TRBV10-3 to TRBJ2-3; D gene unclear. This CDR3 has 13 residues. In germline, CDR1 is ENHRY, CDR2 SYGVKD. V lost 6 bases and J lost 0, with 7 bases in between.

This chain joins TRBV6-5 and TRBJ1-6; D unclear. Germline values: CDR1 MNHEY, CDR2 SVGAGI. The germline V and J ends were trimmed by 5 bases and 8 bases, with 16 bases remaining between them. This CDR3 has 15 residues. DNA of the CDR3: TGTGCCAGCAGTCCCCGGCCTAGCTTGGATTCACCCCTCCACTTT. Protein: CASSPRPSLDSPLHF.

The rearrangement links TRBV7-2 to TRBJ2-7; TRBD1 matches at 10 bases. The V and J ends lost 5 bases and 4 bases, in that order; junction bases with no gene match: 8. The CDR3 length is 15 residues. The V gene's germline CDR1 is SGHTA and CDR2 FQGNSA. The CDR3 is CASSADRGLVYEQYF. CDR3 bases: TGTGCCAGCAGCGCAGACAGGGGGCTAGTTTACGAGCAGTACTTC. Filled out from reference TRBV7-2 and TRBJ2-7, the complete variable domain reads GAGVSQSPSNKVTEKGKDVELRCDPISGHTALYWYRQSLGQGLEFLIYFQGNSAPDKSGLPSDRFSAERTGGSVSTLTIQRTQQEDSAVYLCASSADRGLVYEQYFGPGTRLTVT.

This chain joins TRBV5-5 and TRBJ2-7; perhaps TRBD1 as D (5 bases). Per germline, CDR1 SGHKS and CDR2 YYEKEE (reference sequence). There are 15 residues in the CDR3. V dropped 0 bases and J dropped 2 bases, with 12 bases sitting between them. The CDR3 nucleotides are TGTGCCAGCAGCTTGGGTCAGGGTCTCACCTACGAGCAGTACTTC. This gives the protein CASSLGQGLTYEQYF.

The chain has TRBV4-1 and TRBJ1-5, with a weak D call TRBD1 (6 bases). With 0 bases removed from V and 1 base from J, the gap between germline ends came to 10 bases. The CDR3 totals 16 residues. Germline V gene sequence: CDR1 MGHRA, CDR2 YSYEKL. CDR3 in amino acids: CASSQERGGSNQPQHF. The CDR3 DNA sequence: TGCGCCAGCAGCCAAGAAAGGGGGGGGAGCAATCAGCCCCAGCATTTT.

The rearrangement uses TRBV7-2 and TRBJ1-4, with a weak D call TRBD1 (6 bases). CDR3 length equals 16 residues. CDR1 SGHTA and CDR2 FQGNSA come from the germline V gene. Trimming removed 6 bases from V and 5 bases from J, with 19 bases in between. DNA of the CDR3: TGTGCCAGCAGTCCAGACCCAGGGGCTTGGAATGAAAAACTGTTTTTT. As protein: CASSPDPGAWNEKLFF.

The V gene is TRBV5-5, the J gene TRBJ2-1; weak D call: TRBD1 (6 bases). The germline V and J ends were trimmed by 0 bases and 7 bases, with 17 bases remaining between them. This CDR3 spans 16 amino acids. The V gene's germline CDR1 is SGHKS and CDR2 YYEKEE (reference sequence). The CDR3 DNA follows: TGTGCCAGCAGCTTGGTTTTGGGGGCCCGTAATAATGAGCAGTTCTTC. Translated, it gives CASSLVLGARNNEQFF.

V gene TRBV24-1 combines with J gene TRBJ2-7; D may be TRBD1 (5 bases). The germline CDR1 and CDR2 sequences are KGHDR and SFDVKD. The V end was cut by 4 bases, the J end by 1 base, with 13 bases between. CDR3 size: 15 residues. CDR3 sequence reads: CATSDSYDSSYEQYV. In DNA form, the CDR3 reads TGTGCCACCAGTGACTCTTACGACAGTTCCTACGAGCAGTACGTC.

The chain couples TRBV12-5 to TRBJ2-1; TRBD2 might be the D (5 bases). The CDR3 contains 13 residues. With 5 bases removed from V and 10 bases from J, the gap between germline ends came to 15 bases. Germline CDR1 and CDR2: LGHNT and FRNRAP. The CDR3 DNA follows: TGTGCTAGTGGTCTCTCAGGAGGTGAGGAGCAGTTCTTC. Its translation: CASGLSGGEEQFF.

V is TRBV6-5 and J is TRBJ1-1; 9 bases line up with TRBD1. Per the germline V gene, CDR1 is MNHEY and CDR2 is SVGAGI. This CDR3 spans 12 amino acids. The V gene end was trimmed by 10 bases and the J gene end by 3 bases; junction bases not matched to a gene: 3. The CDR3 sequence is CATGDRDTEAFF. The CDR3 DNA follows: TGTGCCACCGGGGACAGGGACACTGAAGCTTTCTTT.

A single count supports this clone. The genes are TRBV3-1 (or the pseudogene TRBV3-2) and TRBJ1-5, with 7 bases aligning to TRBD1. The CDR3 loop spans 15 amino acids. The V and J ends lost 3 bases and 4 bases, in that order; junction bases with no gene match: 6. CDR1 is LGHDT, CDR2 YNNKEL, per germline (reference sequence). The CDR3 loop is CASSQQGVGNQPQHF. Here the CDR3 DNA reads TGTGCCAGCAGCCAGCAGGGGGTAGGTAATCAGCCCCAGCATTTT.

This sequence joins TRBV2 and TRBJ2-7; 7 positions match TRBD1. The CDR3 is 11 amino acids. V was pared by 6 bases and J by 8 bases, with 4 bases of the junction left unmatched. The germline V gene encodes CDR1 SNHLY and CDR2 FYNNEI. CDR3 loop: CASSLQGKQYF. The CDR3 bases are TGTGCCAGCAGCCTACAGGGGAAGCAGTACTTC.

The chain couples TRBV5-4 to TRBJ2-2; TRBD1 aligns across 7 bases. Trimming removed 10 bases from V and 7 bases from J; junction bases left unmatched: 10. There are 13 residues in the CDR3. Germline V CDR1 and CDR2: SGHNT, YYREEE (reference sequence). The CDR3 DNA reads as TGTGCCCGATCAGAGGGGGCCGACGGGGAGCTGTTTTTT. Its translation is CARSEGADGELFF.

The rearrangement joins TRBV2 to TRBJ1-4, with D uncertain. CDR1 and CDR2 from the germline V gene are SNHLY and FYNNEI. V lost 2 bases and J 7 bases, leaving 17 bases between the germline ends. The CDR3 extends over 16 amino acids. The CDR3 sequence: CASSETSAVQVEKLFF. In DNA form, the CDR3 reads TGTGCCAGCAGTGAAACCTCGGCGGTCCAAGTTGAAAAACTGTTTTTT.